The TCR beta chain under discussion was sequenced for a study of cytomegalovirus exposure and HLA in healthy donors. Study information: A later analysis reported the same platform for the roughly 110 validation repertoires and the approximately 670 first-cohort repertoires.

Of note for this clone: Its antigen is unknown.

Profiling relied on immunoSEQ multiplex PCR, and the TCRdb table lists in-frame clones only, not all of them. The table includes tens of thousands of clones, around 84% detected once. General study points: Cytomegalovirus association was assigned to under 200 TCR beta chains.

The source material was PBMCs. The receptor's source is a man between 18 and 29 years old in good health and CMV-seropositive.

CDR3 DNA sequence: TGCAGTCCGGATGGGGGGGGGAAGCTGTTTTTT. Amino acid sequence: CSPDGGGKLFF. V gene TRBV20-1 combines with J gene TRBJ2-2; 7 bases agree with TRBD2. Per the germline V gene, CDR1 is DFQATT and CDR2 is SNEGSKA (reference sequence). The CDR3 consists of 11 residues. V lost 8 bases to trimming and J lost 12 bases; unmatched junction nucleotides: 9.